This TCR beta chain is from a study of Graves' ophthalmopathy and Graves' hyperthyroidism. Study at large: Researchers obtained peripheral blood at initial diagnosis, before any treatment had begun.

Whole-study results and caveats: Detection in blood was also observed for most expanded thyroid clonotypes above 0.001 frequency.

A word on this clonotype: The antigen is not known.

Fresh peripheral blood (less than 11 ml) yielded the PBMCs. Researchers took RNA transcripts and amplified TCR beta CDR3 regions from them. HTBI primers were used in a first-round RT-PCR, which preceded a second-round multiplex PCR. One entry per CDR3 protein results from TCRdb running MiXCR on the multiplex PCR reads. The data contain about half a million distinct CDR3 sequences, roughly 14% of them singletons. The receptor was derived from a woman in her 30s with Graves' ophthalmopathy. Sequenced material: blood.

The CDR3: CASSYQLASAGELFF. The CDR3 DNA reads TGTGCCAGCAGTTACCAGCTAGCCAGCGCCGGGGAGCTGTTTTTT. The chain uses TRBV6-5 and TRBJ2-2, with D tentatively TRBD2 (5 bases). V was clipped by 2 bases and J by 6 bases, with 13 bases between them. The CDR3 sequence is 15 residues long. Germline CDR1 is MNHEY and CDR2 is SVGAGI.